The text below deals with one T cell receptor beta chain. Its antigen is undetermined. V was shortened by 0 bases and J by 7 bases, with 13 bases between the two germline ends. Germline V gives CDR1 SGHRS, CDR2 YFSETQ. The CDR3 loop spans 14 amino acids. This sample was taken from a study of OX40 agonist ivuxolimab in advanced cancers. Across the whole study: Given to patients was ivuxolimab, an agonistic anti-OX40 (CD134) antibody.

Here immunoSEQ multiplex PCR was the method, and the copy in TCRdb shows in-frame clones only, minus some. The sample holds fewer than 85,000 clones, around 78% seen once. Study-wide results and limits: Partial responders at 0.1-3.0 mg/kg showed near-lowest clonal expansion.

This TCR derives from an adult with an advanced solid tumor such as melanoma, head and neck, liver or kidney cancer. This chain links TRBV5-1 with TRBJ1-2; no definite D call. The sample in question was CD4+ or CD8+ T cells sorted from blood, obtained in a trial of the OX40 agonist ivuxolimab. CDR3 nucleotide sequence: TGCGCCAGCAGCTTGGACAACCCCTCGGGTGGCTACACCTTC. As protein: CASSLDNPSGGYTF.